This T cell receptor (beta chain) appears in the sequencing data of a study of T-cell reconstitution after alpha-beta-depleted transplantation in children. This clonotype was recorded a few times. This CDR3 has 14 amino acids. Trimming pared 3 bases from V and 2 bases from J, leaving 10 bases between. CDR1 is SEHNR, CDR2 FQNEAQ, per germline (reference sequence). The TCRbeta library incorporated unique molecular identifiers. TCRdb reprocessed the PCR reads via MiXCR and lists one record per CDR3 protein. The sample includes just under 550,000 distinct CDR3 sequences, roughly 18% seen only once; the top ten take less than 4%.

The V and J genes are TRBV7-9 and TRBJ1-1, with D uncertain. The specimen comprised PBMCs from the stem cell graft donor, sampled from the stem cell graft. The sequence was collected from a human donor who donated a stem cell graft to a child with acute lymphoblastic leukemia. CDR3 in DNA: TGTGCCAGCAGCTTGGGCCAGAGTAACACTGAAGCTTTCTTT. It codes for CASSLGQSNTEAFF. Full variable domain (rest looked up from reference TRBV7-9 and TRBJ1-1): DTGVSQNPRHKITKRGQNVTFRCDPISEHNRLYWYRQTLGQGPEFLTYFQNEAQLEKSRLLSDRFSAERPKGSFSTLEIQRTEQGDSAMYLCASSLGQSNTEAFFGQGTRLTVV.